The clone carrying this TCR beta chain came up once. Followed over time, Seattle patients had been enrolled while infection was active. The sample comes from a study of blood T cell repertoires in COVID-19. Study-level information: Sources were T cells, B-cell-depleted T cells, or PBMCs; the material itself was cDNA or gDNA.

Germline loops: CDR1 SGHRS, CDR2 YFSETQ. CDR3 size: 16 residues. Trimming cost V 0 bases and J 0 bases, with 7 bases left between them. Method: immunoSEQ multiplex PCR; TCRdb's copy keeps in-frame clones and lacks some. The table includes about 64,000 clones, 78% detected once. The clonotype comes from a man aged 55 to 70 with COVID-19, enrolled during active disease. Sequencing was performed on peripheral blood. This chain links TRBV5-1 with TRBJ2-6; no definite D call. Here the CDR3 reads CASSLVQSSGANVLTF. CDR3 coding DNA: TGCGCCAGCAGCTTGGTACAGTCCTCTGGGGCCAACGTCCTGACTTTC.